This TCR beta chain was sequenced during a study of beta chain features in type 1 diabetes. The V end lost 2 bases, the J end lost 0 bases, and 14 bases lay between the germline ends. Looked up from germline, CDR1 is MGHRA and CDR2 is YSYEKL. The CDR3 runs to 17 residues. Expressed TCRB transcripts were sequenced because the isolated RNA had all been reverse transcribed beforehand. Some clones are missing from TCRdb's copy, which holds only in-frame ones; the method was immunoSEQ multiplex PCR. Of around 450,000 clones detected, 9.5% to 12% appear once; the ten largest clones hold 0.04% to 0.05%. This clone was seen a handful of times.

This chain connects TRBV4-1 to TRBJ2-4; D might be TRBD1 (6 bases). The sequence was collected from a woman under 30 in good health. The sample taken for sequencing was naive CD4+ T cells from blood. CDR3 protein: CASSQPTGTLAKNIQYF. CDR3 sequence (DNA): TGCGCCAGCAGCCAACCAACCGGGACATTAGCCAAAAACATTCAGTACTTC.